The 5 T cell receptor beta chains below come from one sample, sequenced in a study of cytomegalovirus exposure and HLA in healthy donors. Primers: 60 Vbeta forward and 13 Jbeta reverse. Clones were read by immunoSEQ multiplex PCR, and TCRdb kept only the in-frame ones, dropping some. The sample lists about 98,000 clones, 63% seen once, with about 4.5% in the top ten. The specimen sequenced was PBMCs. These receptors originate from a human donor in good health.

This clone was seen only once. The V gene is TRBV2, the J gene TRBJ1-4; D is unresolved. There are 16 residues in the CDR3. The V and J ends lost 3 bases and 0 bases respectively, with 11 bases between them. Germline V gene data show CDR1 as SNHLY and CDR2 as FYNNEI. The CDR3 DNA sequence: TGTGCCAGCAGTGACCCCCTCGCTACAACTAATGAAAAACTGTTTTTT. It yields the protein CASSDPLATTNEKLFF.

The chain has TRBV7-9 and TRBJ1-2; TRBD1 matches 8 bases. The CDR3 consists of 12 residues. CDR1 is SEHNR, CDR2 FQNEAQ, per germline (reference sequence). V trimming: 6 bases; J trimming: 6 bases; junction bases outside the gene matches: 3. The CDR3 nucleotides are TGTGCCAGCAGTCCAGGGGGCCATGGCTACACCTTC. Protein sequence: CASSPGGHGYTF.

This clone has only one observation. The rearrangement links TRBV7-8 to TRBJ1-4; D remains unclear. This CDR3 region has 14 residues. V lost 5 bases and J lost 7, with 14 bases in between. Germline V gives CDR1 SGHVS, CDR2 FQNEAQ. The CDR3 is CASSVGFAGEKLFF. Here the CDR3 DNA reads TGTGCCAGCAGCGTAGGGTTTGCAGGTGAAAAACTGTTTTTT. The whole variable domain, remainder taken from reference TRBV7-8 and TRBJ1-4, is GAGVSQSPRYKVAKRGQDVALRCDPISGHVSLFWYQQALGQGPEFLTYFQNEAQLDKSGLPSDRFFAERPEGSVSTLKIQRTQQEDSAVYLCASSVGFAGEKLFFGSGTQLSVL.

The chain recombines TRBV29-1 with TRBJ1-2; TRBD1 is a possible D gene (5 bases). This CDR3 is 12 amino acids long. The V and J ends lost 7 bases and 2 bases respectively, with 11 bases between them. Germline V CDR1 and CDR2: SQVTM, ANQGSEA. In DNA, the CDR3 is TGCAGCGCCTGGGCAGGGAACTATGGCTACACCTTC. It encodes CSAWAGNYGYTF.

The V and J genes are TRBV6-5 and TRBJ2-1; 9 nucleotides match TRBD2. Germline trimming cut 6 bases from V and 9 bases from J; bases unmatched to any gene: 9. Looked up from germline, CDR1 is MNHEY and CDR2 is SVGAGI. This CDR3 contains 14 residues. Here the CDR3 DNA reads TGTGCCAGCAGGACTAGCGGCCAATTCGGTGAGCAGTTCTTC. This encodes CASRTSGQFGEQFF.